This passage covers 21 T cell receptor beta chains from one sample sequenced in a study of T cell responses to AZD1222 COVID-19 vaccine. The assay was immunoSEQ multiplex PCR, and TCRdb's table has in-frame clones only and misses some. The sample yields 150,000 to 160,000 clones, approximately 90% seen once. This material consisted of peripheral blood, taken on day 0 of AZD1222 vaccination. The receptors stem from an adult in good health.

The V call is TRBV19, the J call TRBJ1-1, with 9 bases identical to TRBD1. The CDR3 length is 14 residues. V lost 5 bases and J lost 3; bases outside the gene matches: 4. Germline CDR1 reads LNHDA; CDR2 reads SQIVND (reference sequence). DNA of the CDR3: TGTGCCAGTAGTTACCGGGACAGGGACACTGAAGCTTTCTTT. Translated, it gives CASSYRDRDTEAFF.

The chain has TRBV28 and TRBJ1-4; weak D call: TRBD1 (5 bases). V was pared by 3 bases and J by 8 bases, with 13 bases between. This CDR3 is 14 amino acids long. Germline CDR1 reads MDHEN; CDR2 reads SYDVKM. As DNA, the CDR3 is TGTGCCAGCAGTTTCCAGGGCTCGAGCGAAAAACTGTTTTTT. It translates to CASSFQGSSEKLFF. Full variable domain (missing parts from reference TRBV28 and TRBJ1-4): DVKVTQSSRYLVKRTGEKVFLECVQDMDHENMFWYRQDPGLGLRLIYFSYDVKMKEKGDIPEGYSVSREKKERFSLILESASTNQTSMYLCASSFQGSSEKLFFGSGTQLSVL.

This chain links TRBV2 with TRBJ2-7; a possible D gene is TRBD1 (6 bases). The germline V and J ends were trimmed by 8 bases and 3 bases, with 11 bases remaining between them. The CDR3 length is 12 residues. Germline-derived CDR1 and CDR2 are SNHLY and FYNNEI. The CDR3, as DNA: TGTGCCAGCGGCGGACAGTACTACGAGCAGTACTTC. It yields the protein CASGGQYYEQYF.

This sequence joins TRBV2 and TRBJ2-3, with D maybe TRBD1 (6 bases). The CDR3 contains 17 residues. Germline CDR1 and CDR2: SNHLY and FYNNEI. The V end lost 6 bases, the J end lost 4 bases, and 23 bases lay between the germline ends. Here the CDR3 DNA reads TGTGCCAGCAGGGGACCTCAGGACAGACTTACAGCAGATACGCAGTATTTT. Its translation: CASRGPQDRLTADTQYF.

This clone came up once. The CDR3 region is CASKRDSTSNQPQHF. DNA for the CDR3: TGTGCCAGCAAGAGGGACAGCACGAGCAATCAGCCCCAGCATTTT. The rearrangement joins TRBV6-5 to TRBJ1-5, with 7 positions matching TRBD1. V lost 7 bases and J lost 1; bases outside the gene matches: 7. The CDR3 is made up of 15 amino acids. Looked up from germline, CDR1 is MNHEY and CDR2 is SVGAGI.

The rearrangement uses TRBV9 and TRBJ2-5; D not certain. Germline V gives CDR1 SGDLS, CDR2 YYNGEE. CDR3 size: 12 residues. V lost 7 bases and J 1 base, leaving 8 bases between the germline ends. In nucleotides, the CDR3 is TGTGCCAGCGGCACAGCCCAAGAGACCCAGTACTTC. Its protein is CASGTAQETQYF.

The chain carries TRBV4-1 and TRBJ1-2; possible D gene TRBD1, 6 bases. V gave up 1 base and J gave up 0 bases, with 9 bases separating them. This CDR3 region has 15 residues. CDR1 is MGHRA, CDR2 YSYEKL, per germline. CDR3 amino acids: CASSQGTASNYGYTF. CDR3 nucleotide sequence: TGCGCCAGCAGCCAAGGGACAGCCTCTAACTATGGCTACACCTTC.

The CDR3 is CAAARTSGGSGELFF. The CDR3 region has the DNA TGTGCCGCGGCAAGGACTAGCGGGGGATCCGGGGAGCTGTTTTTT. The chain joins TRBV7-9 to TRBJ2-2; the match to TRBD2 covers 13 bases. Looked up from germline, CDR1 is SEHNR and CDR2 is FQNEAQ (reference sequence). The length of the CDR3 is 15 residues. With 11 bases clipped from V and 6 bases from J, the junction kept 9 bases outside the gene matches. The entire variable domain, with the rest obtained from reference TRBV7-9 and TRBJ2-2, is as follows: DTGVSQNPRHKITKRGQNVTFRCDPISEHNRLYWYRQTLGQGPEFLTYFQNEAQLEKSRLLSDRFSAERPKGSFSTLEIQRTEQGDSAMYLCAAARTSGGSGELFFGEGSRLTVL.

The V call is TRBV7-3, the J call TRBJ2-1; 8 nucleotides match TRBD2. The germline gives CDR1 SGHTA, CDR2 FQGTGA. The CDR3 extends over 16 amino acids. V lost 3 bases, J lost 7 bases, and 11 bases stayed unmatched. The CDR3 bases are TGTGCCAGCAGCTTGATTAGCGGGGCAGGCGGGAATGAGCAGTTCTTC. Its protein is CASSLISGAGGNEQFF.

The chain uses TRBV18 and TRBJ2-5, with a weak D call TRBD1 (5 bases). The CDR3 consists of 14 residues. Germline values: CDR1 KGHSH, CDR2 LQKENI. Trimming left V 4 bases short and J 2 bases short, with 11 bases between. The CDR3 DNA sequence: TGTGCCAGCTCACTTAGCAGACAGCAAGAGACCCAGTACTTC. Protein product: CASSLSRQQETQYF.

The chain links TRBV6-2 or TRBV6-3 to TRBJ1-5; tentatively, D is TRBD1 (5 bases). Germline CDR1 is MNHEY and CDR2 is SVGEGT. There are 17 residues in the CDR3. Trimming cost V 5 bases and J 0 bases, with 17 bases left between them. The CDR3 reads CASSHPPTAPSNQPQHF. As DNA, the CDR3 is TGTGCCAGCAGTCATCCCCCGACAGCCCCTAGCAATCAGCCCCAGCATTTT.

The chain has TRBV2 and TRBJ1-2; 11 bases agree with TRBD1. This CDR3 has 15 amino acids. The junction had 9 bases not matched to a gene; V was cut back by 6 bases and J by 6 bases. Germline-derived CDR1 and CDR2 are SNHLY and FYNNEI. CDR3 in DNA: TGTGCCAGCAGCCACCGGACAGGGGGCGCAGATGGCTACACCTTC. This sequence encodes CASSHRTGGADGYTF.

The chain joins TRBV28 to TRBJ1-6, with 10 bases lining up with TRBD1. Germline CDR1 and CDR2: MDHEN and SYDVKM. The CDR3 has 14 residues. V lost 7 bases to trimming and J lost 12 bases; unmatched junction nucleotides: 9. CDR3 sequence reads: CASKVPGQGKPLHF. CDR3 sequence (DNA): TGTGCCAGCAAGGTTCCGGGACAGGGGAAACCCCTCCACTTT.

The chain combines TRBV19 with TRBJ2-2; a weak D match, TRBD1 (6 bases). CDR3 size: 14 residues. The V and J ends lost 7 bases and 6 bases respectively, with 15 bases between them. Germline loops: CDR1 LNHDA, CDR2 SQIVND (reference sequence). The CDR3 protein is CASISEGGSGELFF. The CDR3, as DNA: TGTGCCAGTATCTCGGAAGGGGGATCCGGGGAGCTGTTTTTT.

The V and J genes are TRBV28 and TRBJ2-2; 9 bases match TRBD1. CDR3 size: 17 residues. The trim removed 1 base at V and 2 bases at J, leaving 5 bases unmatched. Germline loops: CDR1 MDHEN, CDR2 SYDVKM. The CDR3 here is CASSLSGTGTNTGELFF. CDR3 sequence (DNA): TGTGCCAGCAGTTTATCCGGGACAGGGACCAACACCGGGGAGCTGTTTTTT.

The chain employs TRBV12-5 and TRBJ1-2; D possibly corresponds to TRBD1 (5 bases). Trimming left V 1 base short and J 4 bases short, with 16 bases between. CDR3 length equals 16 residues. Germline V gives CDR1 LGHNT, CDR2 FRNRAP. The CDR3 DNA follows: TGTGCTAGTGGTTTGGCGCCGGAGGGGTTAAGCTATGGCTACACCTTC. It encodes CASGLAPEGLSYGYTF.

In regard to this clone: At one end, the junction sequence differs from germline, possibly due to a read error. The V call is TRBV7-2, the J call TRBJ2-7, with TRBD1 matching 8 bases. CDR3 length: 15 residues. Germline V gives CDR1 SGHTA, CDR2 FQGNSA. The CDR3 DNA follows: TGTGCCAGCAGCAGCGACAGGGGATCATTTTACGCGCAGTACTTC. This sequence encodes CASSSDRGSFYAQYF.

V and J are TRBV19 and TRBJ1-2; D ambiguous. The CDR3 loop spans 11 amino acids. Per germline, CDR1 LNHDA and CDR2 SQIVND (reference sequence). V was cut by 6 bases and J by 8 bases, with 10 bases left in between. The CDR3 region has the DNA TGTGCCAGTAGCTCACAAAGGGGCTACACCTTC. Encoded protein: CASSSQRGYTF.

In its sample, this clone was seen once. The same CDR3 arises from other DNA sequences in this sample as well. The rearrangement uses TRBV18 and TRBJ1-1; D unclear. This CDR3 is 12 amino acids long. The V end was cut by 2 bases, the J end by 1 base, with 2 bases between. Germline CDR1 reads KGHSH; CDR2 reads LQKENI. The DNA of the CDR3 is TGTGCCAGCTCACCAACGAACACTGAAGCTTTCTTT. It encodes CASSPTNTEAFF.

The rearrangement joins TRBV7-2 to TRBJ1-2; TRBD1 matches 9 bases. J was trimmed by 2 bases and V by 0 bases; bases with no gene match: 4. From germline, CDR1 is SGHTA and CDR2 FQGNSA. The CDR3 covers 16 residues. In DNA form, the CDR3 reads TGTGCCAGCAGCTTAGCGAGGACAGGGGCAAACTATGGCTACACCTTC. This encodes CASSLARTGANYGYTF.

The V and J genes are TRBV4-2 and TRBJ1-3; 7 nucleotides align to TRBD1. V trimming: 3 bases; J trimming: 4 bases; junction bases outside the gene matches: 9. This CDR3 is 16 amino acids long. CDR1 and CDR2 (germline): LGHNA, YNFKEQ. The CDR3 here is CASSQAYEGAGNTIYF. CDR3 bases: TGTGCCAGCAGCCAGGCTTATGAGGGGGCCGGAAACACCATATATTTT.